This T cell receptor (beta chain) derives from a study of blood T cell repertoires in COVID-19. Study at large: The origin of the acute and convalescent COVID-19 samples was the United States, Italy and Spain.

Clinical history as reported by participants underpinned cohort assignment. Recovered Cohort 3 donors showed two negative PCRs, clearance, or symptom resolution. Germline loops: CDR1 SGHTA, CDR2 FQGTGA. The ends were cut back, 2 bases at V and 5 bases at J, with 19 bases in the middle. The CDR3 loop spans 17 amino acids. Profiled with immunoSEQ multiplex PCR; TCRdb holds only in-frame clones, not every one. This sample has some 350,000 clones, with roughly nine tenths found just once. The sequencing sample was made of PBMCs or T cells enriched from blood (not recorded which). The rearrangement uses TRBV7-3 and TRBJ2-1; TRBD2 is a possible D gene (5 bases). The receptor was derived from a man between 18 and 29 years old who had recovered from COVID-19. Here the CDR3 DNA reads TGTGCCAGCAGCTTATCTTCTCGGGGAGCCGTCCACAATGAGCAGTTCTTC. Protein product: CASSLSSRGAVHNEQFF. The variable domain in full, completed from reference TRBV7-3 and TRBJ2-1, reads GAGVSQTPSNKVTEKGKYVELRCDPISGHTALYWYRQSLGQGPEFLIYFQGTGAADDSGLPNDRFFAVRPEGSVSTLKIQRTERGDSAVYLCASSLSSRGAVHNEQFFGPGTRLTVL.